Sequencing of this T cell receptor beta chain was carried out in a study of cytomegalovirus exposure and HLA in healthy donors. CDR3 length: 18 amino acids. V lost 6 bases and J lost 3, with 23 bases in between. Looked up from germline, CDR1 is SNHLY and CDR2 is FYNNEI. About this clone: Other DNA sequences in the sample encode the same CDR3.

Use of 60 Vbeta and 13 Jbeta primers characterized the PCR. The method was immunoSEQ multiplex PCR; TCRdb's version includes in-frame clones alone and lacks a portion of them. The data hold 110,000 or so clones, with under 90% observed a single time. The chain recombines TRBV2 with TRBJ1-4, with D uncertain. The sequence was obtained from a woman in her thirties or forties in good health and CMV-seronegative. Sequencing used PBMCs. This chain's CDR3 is CASRTDPMAILANEKLFF. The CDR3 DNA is TGTGCCAGCAGGACGGATCCCATGGCCATACTAGCTAATGAAAAACTGTTTTTT.